The next 17 T cell receptor beta chains were all read from a single sample in a study of blood T cell repertoires in COVID-19. TCRdb's table, derived via immunoSEQ multiplex PCR, lists solely in-frame clones and lacks some. The sample shows about 380,000 clones, 90% of them seen only once. Sequenced input: peripheral blood. The source of these receptors is a man aged 18 to 35 with active or convalescent COVID-19.

V gene TRBV28 combines with J gene TRBJ2-1; D is unclear. Trimming stripped 2 bases from V and 6 bases from J, with 11 bases between. Germline V gene data show CDR1 as MDHEN and CDR2 as SYDVKM. The CDR3 length is 14 residues. CDR3 sequence (DNA): TGTGCCAGCAGTTTAAGGCTGGAGCCCAATGAGCAGTTCTTC. It is translated as CASSLRLEPNEQFF.

This clone was counted a single time. This chain uses TRBV19 with TRBJ2-2; D is possibly TRBD1 (6 bases). V was cut by 1 base and J by 6 bases, with 12 bases left in between. The germline V gene encodes CDR1 LNHDA and CDR2 SQIVND (reference sequence). The CDR3 length is 15 residues. This CDR3 reads CASSIGNRVAGELFF. The CDR3 nucleotides read TGTGCCAGTAGTATAGGGAACAGGGTTGCCGGGGAGCTGTTTTTT. Full variable domain (outside the CDR3, taken from reference TRBV19 and TRBJ2-2): DGGITQSPKYLFRKEGQNVTLSCEQNLNHDAMYWYRQDPGQGLRLIYYSQIVNDFQKGDIAEGYSVSREKKESFPLTVTSAQKNPTAFYLCASSIGNRVAGELFFGEGSRLTVL.

V gene TRBV18 combines with J gene TRBJ1-1, with TRBD1 identical over 7 bases. The CDR3 contains 16 residues. With 1 base clipped from V and 0 bases from J, the junction kept 5 bases outside the gene matches. The germline CDR1 and CDR2 sequences are KGHSH and LQKENI. The CDR3 reads CASSPLLGGMNTEAFF. The CDR3 DNA is TGTGCCAGCTCACCACTTTTAGGGGGCATGAACACTGAAGCTTTCTTT. The entire variable domain, with the rest obtained from reference TRBV18 and TRBJ1-1, is as follows: NAGVMQNPRHLVRRRGQEARLRCSPMKGHSHVYWYRQLPEEGLKFMVYLQKENIIDESGMPKERFSAEFPKEGPSILRIQQVVRGDSAAYFCASSPLLGGMNTEAFFGQGTRLTVV.

The chain is built from TRBV12-5 and TRBJ2-1, with TRBD1 matching 10 bases. Germline CDR1 LGHNT, CDR2 FRNRAP. After removal of 5 bases from V and 8 bases from J, the junction contained 9 bases not matched to a gene. This CDR3 has 15 amino acids. CDR3 sequence (DNA): TGTGCTAGTGGTCCGTCGACAGGGGGCCTGGATGAGCAGTTCTTC. Translating it yields CASGPSTGGLDEQFF.

The CDR3 region is CASSGLYEQFF. CDR3 sequence (DNA): TGTGCCAGTAGTGGACTCTATGAGCAGTTCTTC. The genes are TRBV19 and TRBJ2-1; possibly TRBD2 for D (5 bases). Germline CDR1 and CDR2: LNHDA and SQIVND (reference sequence). The CDR3 is 11 amino acids. Trimming pared 5 bases from V and 8 bases from J, leaving 7 bases between.

The chain has TRBV2 and TRBJ1-2, with TRBD1 matching over 10 bases. Germline V gene sequence: CDR1 SNHLY, CDR2 FYNNEI. The CDR3 consists of 15 residues. The ends lost 6 bases at V and 1 base at J; junction bases unmatched: 5. As DNA, the CDR3 is TGTGCCAGCAGGGACAGGGGGTTGGGTAACTATGGCTACACCTTC. It codes for CASRDRGLGNYGYTF.

The V and J genes are TRBV13 and TRBJ2-7; D ambiguous. From germline, CDR1 is PRHDT and CDR2 FYEKMQ (reference sequence). With 6 bases removed from V and 6 bases from J, the gap between germline ends came to 15 bases. CDR3 size: 13 residues. CDR3 amino acids: CASSPTLSGEQYF. In DNA form, the CDR3 reads TGTGCCAGCAGTCCCACCCTGAGTGGCGAGCAGTACTTC.

This chain joins TRBV6-2 or TRBV6-3 and TRBJ1-5; 10 nucleotides align to TRBD1. There are 15 residues in the CDR3. Germline CDR1 reads MNHEY; CDR2 reads SVGEGT. V lost 6 bases, J lost 6 bases, and 8 bases stayed unmatched. The CDR3 region is CASSRTGGPSQPQHF. In nucleotides, the CDR3 is TGTGCCAGCAGCCGGACAGGGGGTCCCAGTCAGCCCCAGCATTTT.

This clone is a singleton in its sample. The rearrangement joins TRBV21-1 to TRBJ1-1. TRBV21-1 is described as a pseudogene. The CDR3 is made up of 12 amino acids. DNA of the CDR3: TGTGCCAGCAGCAAATGGAGGACTGAAGCTTTCTTT. Translation: CASSKWRTEAFF.

Concerning this clone: This is likely a read error, given that the CDR3 carries no conserved phenylalanine or tryptophan at its end. The limits of the CDR3 on the DNA are not certain, so only TCRdb's listed CDR3 is given. The chain recombines TRBV5-4 with TRBJ1-2; TRBD1, the table's D call, lacks a check against the DNA. The CDR3 sequence runs 11 residues, both termini included. Germline-derived CDR1 and CDR2 are SGHNT and YYREEE (reference sequence). CDR3 protein: CASSSQGSVLL.

This clone has only one observation. This chain uses TRBV6-1 with TRBJ1-1; D is unclear. The CDR3 totals 14 residues. With 3 bases removed from V and 3 bases from J, the gap between germline ends came to 11 bases. CDR1 is MNHNS and CDR2 is SASEGT in the germline V gene. The CDR3 spells CASSETRWDTEAFF. DNA of the CDR3: TGTGCCAGCAGTGAGACAAGGTGGGACACTGAAGCTTTCTTT.

V gene TRBV21-1 combines with J gene TRBJ1-6; the table assigns TRBD1, which was not confirmed against the DNA. TRBV21-1 is tagged as a pseudogene. The CDR3 runs 13 residues. For the CDR3, the DNA is TGTGCCAGTTTCGGCAGGGGGCGGTCACCCCTCCACTTT. Its protein product is CASFGRGRSPLHF.

The chain joins TRBV6-1 to TRBJ1-4; D possibly corresponds to TRBD1 (5 bases). Trimming removed 4 bases at V and 7 bases at J, with 19 bases between. Germline CDR1 MNHNS, CDR2 SASEGT. There are 16 residues in the CDR3. CDR3 nucleotide sequence: TGTGCCAGCAGTGGCGAGACAGCGCGTCTTTTTGAAAAACTGTTTTTT. Translating gives CASSGETARLFEKLFF.

The chain employs TRBV6-5 and TRBJ2-1, with 10 bases aligning to TRBD1. Germline V gene data show CDR1 as MNHEY and CDR2 as SVGAGI. This CDR3 spans 16 amino acids. The V and J ends lost 4 bases and 5 bases, in that order; junction bases with no gene match: 8. The CDR3 sequence is CASSFDRGRGDNEQFF. Here the CDR3 DNA reads TGTGCCAGCAGTTTCGACAGGGGGCGCGGGGACAATGAGCAGTTCTTC.

The chain links TRBV7-6 to TRBJ2-1; TRBD1 aligns across 8 bases. Germline CDR1 reads SGHVS; CDR2 reads FNYEAQ. V dropped 4 bases and J dropped 3; count of bases not matched to a gene: 8. The length of the CDR3 is 16 residues. The CDR3 region is CASSWSRDRRYNEQFF. The CDR3 DNA is TGTGCCAGCAGCTGGAGCCGGGACAGGCGCTACAATGAGCAGTTCTTC.

The rearrangement joins TRBV19 to TRBJ2-7, with TRBD2 as a possible D gene (6 bases). This CDR3 is built from 14 residues. CDR1 is LNHDA and CDR2 is SQIVND in the germline V gene (reference sequence). Trimming stripped 10 bases from V and 2 bases from J, with 18 bases between. The CDR3 DNA follows: TGTGCCAATAGGCGGCGGGATACGGCCTACGAGCAGTACTTC. It encodes CANRRRDTAYEQYF.

This chain links TRBV9 with TRBJ2-3, with D possibly matching TRBD2 (5 bases). V was shortened by 0 bases and J by 0 bases, with 14 bases between the two germline ends. The CDR3 length is 17 residues. The germline V gene has CDR1 SGDLS and CDR2 YYNGEE. Written as DNA, the CDR3 is TGTGCCAGCAGCGTAGGAATAAGTGGGGAGAGCACAGATACGCAGTATTTT. Translating it yields CASSVGISGESTDTQYF.